This T cell receptor beta chain was recovered during a study of human T cells and chemical hapten exposure. Study-wide points: Those TCRs sitting above 1 in 1000 frequency stayed the same with DPC sensitization. A positive correlation with patch test score was found for PT1 expanded TCR counts.

This CDR3 contains 17 residues. Germline V gene sequence: CDR1 LNHDA, CDR2 SQIVND (reference sequence). Losses at the gene ends were 6 bases for V and 0 bases for J; bases not matched to a gene: 5. Separate cDNA molecules received unique molecular identifiers, which the library attached to them. Each CDR3 protein gets one entry after TCRdb re-called the RACE reads with MiXCR. The sample has fewer than 100,000 distinct CDR3 sequences; 11% are singletons. This clonotype was seen at least ten times. Its antigen is undetermined. Indicated time point: patch test 3, about 24 weeks after DPC sensitization. The treatment: therapeutic diphenylcyclopropenone sensitization with weekly scalp DPC. Sample donors consisted of patients with alopecia, aged 18 to 70 years, who were suitable for DPC.

The genes are TRBV19 and TRBJ2-6; TRBD1 agrees at 10 bases. Sequences were derived from whole blood, sampled in connection with sensitization to the hapten diphenylcyclopropenone (DPC). This sequence originates from a woman aged 25 to 45 with alopecia areata. Some clones in this sample may be carry-over from other donors' samples. CDR3 in DNA: TGTGCCAGTAGCCCGGGACAGGGGTTCTCTGGGGCCAACGTCCTGACTTTC. Protein: CASSPGQGFSGANVLTF.